These 15 T cell receptor beta chains were all obtained from the same sample, sequenced in a study of CD4 and CD8 cells across lung adenocarcinoma regions. One entry per CDR3 protein results from TCRdb running MiXCR on the PCR reads. The sample lists about 6,800 distinct CDR3 sequences, over 50% occurring once. The specimen was CD8+ T cells from the center of a lung tumor. The receptors stem from a male donor with lung adenocarcinoma. The CD4 and CD8 labels of this study may be unreliable.

By proportion, this clonotype is medium-sized. This sequence joins TRBV6-5 and TRBJ2-1; TRBD1 is a possible D gene (7 bases). This CDR3 is built from 16 residues. Deletions cut 2 bases from V and 5 bases from J, with 16 bases between. The germline V gene encodes CDR1 MNHEY and CDR2 SVGAGI. In DNA form, the CDR3 reads TGTGCCAGCAGTTACGCTGCGGTCAGGGGGGACAATGAGCAGTTCTTC. Protein product: CASSYAAVRGDNEQFF.

The genes are TRBV6-5 and TRBJ2-5; TRBD2 matches 8 bases. The CDR3 loop spans 19 amino acids. Losses at the gene ends were 4 bases for V and 4 bases for J; bases not matched to a gene: 20. Looked up from germline, CDR1 is MNHEY and CDR2 is SVGAGI. The CDR3: CASSFLLAEPGSGIETQYF. CDR3 bases: TGTGCCAGCAGTTTCTTACTAGCGGAGCCGGGATCGGGTATAGAGACCCAGTACTTC.

At least ten counts were recorded for this clonotype. V usage is TRBV27 and J usage is TRBJ1-6; TRBD1 matches 8 bases. The CDR3 loop spans 14 amino acids. The germline V gene has CDR1 MNHEY and CDR2 SMNVEV (reference sequence). Trimming removed 4 bases from V and 9 bases from J; junction bases left unmatched: 5. CDR3 in amino acids: CASSSDRVGSPLHF. The CDR3 nucleotides read TGTGCCAGCAGTTCGGACAGGGTCGGTTCACCCCTCCACTTT.

The V gene is TRBV5-1, the J gene TRBJ1-4, with D unresolved. The V and J ends lost 0 bases and 7 bases respectively, with 10 bases between them. CDR1 SGHRS and CDR2 YFSETQ come from the germline V gene. The CDR3 spans 14 residues. The CDR3 DNA reads as TGCGCCAGCAGCTTGGAGCAGGACTCTGAAAAACTGTTTTTT. Amino acids: CASSLEQDSEKLFF.

This clonotype has a handful of counts. The CDR3 DNA reads as TGTGCCAGCTCACGGGGCACAGATACGCAGTATTTT. Its protein product is CASSRGTDTQYF. The rearrangement joins TRBV6-1 to TRBJ2-3; D gene ambiguous. V dropped 8 bases and J dropped 1 base, with 7 bases sitting between them. Germline V lookup: CDR1 MNHNS, CDR2 SASEGT. The CDR3 has 12 residues.

This chain links TRBV27 with TRBJ2-3; D is perhaps TRBD1 (6 bases). The DNA end is more similar to TRBJ2-5, so the J call may be wrong. Germline V lookup: CDR1 MNHEY, CDR2 SMNVEV (reference sequence). The CDR3 totals 12 residues. CDR3 protein: CASGHDQGPQYF. CDR3 coding DNA: TGTGCCAGCGGCCATGACCAGGGGCCCCAGTACTTC.

V usage is TRBV6-1 and J usage is TRBJ2-5; 9 nucleotides align to TRBD2. The CDR3 extends over 15 amino acids. Germline V gives CDR1 MNHNS, CDR2 SASEGT. CDR3 coding DNA: TGTGGCGGGAGGGAAGGGGGCCGCGACCCAGAGACCCAGTACTTC. Protein sequence: CGGREGGRDPETQYF.

V gene TRBV7-2 combines with J gene TRBJ2-1, with TRBD2 matching 8 bases. The CDR3 consists of 15 residues. CDR1 and CDR2 from the germline V gene are SGHTA and FQGNSA. V dropped 5 bases and J dropped 10; count of bases not matched to a gene: 13. CDR3 region: CASSPLRGGSYEQFF. DNA for the CDR3: TGTGCCAGCAGCCCCCTACGGGGGGGATCCTACGAGCAGTTCTTC.

For this clonotype: A read error may account for a junction end that differs from germline. The chain employs TRBV28 and TRBJ2-3, with D maybe TRBD2 (6 bases). There are 15 residues in the CDR3. Germline V CDR1 and CDR2: MDHEN, SYDVKM. The CDR3 protein is CAAGPGSGVTETQYF. The CDR3 DNA sequence: TGTGCCGCGGGCCCCGGGAGCGGTGTCACAGAGACCCAGTACTTT.

This clonotype is labeled as medium-sized (0.01 to 0.1%). The chain uses TRBV27 and TRBJ2-1; 7 bases agree with TRBD2. The germline gives CDR1 MNHEY, CDR2 SMNVEV (reference sequence). The CDR3 totals 15 residues. V was clipped by 3 bases and J by 5 bases; unmatched bases: 7. This chain's CDR3 is CASSFSGTIDNEQFF. For the CDR3, the DNA is TGTGCCAGCAGTTTTTCCGGGACTATAGACAATGAGCAGTTCTTC.

The chain combines TRBV6-1 with TRBJ2-3; 14 bases align to TRBD2. The J call is in doubt because the DNA end fits TRBJ2-5 better. Germline lookup yields CDR1 MNHNS and CDR2 SASEGT. The CDR3 runs 15 residues. This CDR3 reads CASSRTSGRIETQYF. The CDR3 nucleotides read TGTGCCAGCAGCCGGACTAGCGGGAGGATAGAGACCCAGTACTTC.

Relative to its sample, this clonotype is large. The CDR3 reads CASSSGTVEIGRQFF. CDR3 in DNA: TGTGCCAGCAGTTCCGGGACAGTCGAAATCGGTCGGCAGTTCTTC. The J gene is TRBJ2-1, the V gene TRBV6-5; TRBD1 matches at 7 bases. The CDR3 is 15 residues long. CDR1 is MNHEY, CDR2 SVGAGI, per germline. V lost 4 bases, J lost 12 bases, and 15 bases stayed unmatched.

J is TRBJ2-1 and V is TRBV11-3; 12 bases are a match to TRBD2. CDR3 size: 15 residues. J was trimmed by 8 bases and V by 5 bases; bases with no gene match: 7. CDR1 is SGHNT and CDR2 is YENEEA in the germline V gene. In DNA, the CDR3 is TGTGCCAGCAGCCCTGCTAGCGGGAGGGCCCATGAGCAGTTCTTC. Protein: CASSPASGRAHEQFF.

This clonotype was recorded once. The chain couples TRBV3-1 to TRBJ2-5, with 7 bases identical to TRBD2. Germline CDR1 reads LGHDT; CDR2 reads YNNKEL (reference sequence). The V gene end was trimmed by 6 bases and the J gene end by 1 base; junction bases not matched to a gene: 17. The CDR3 has 18 residues. For the CDR3, the DNA is TGTGCCAGCAGATCTTATGCCGTTGCGGGAGCGACCCAAGAGACCCAGTACTTC. It codes for CASRSYAVAGATQETQYF.

The chain uses TRBV6-2 or TRBV6-3 and TRBJ2-2, with 7 bases fitting TRBD2. This CDR3 has 18 amino acids. Germline CDR1 and CDR2: MNHEY and SVGEGT. The V segment lost 2 bases and the J segment 1 base; nucleotides outside the gene matches: 10. The CDR3 spells CASSYDTGGVGNTGELFF. In DNA form, the CDR3 reads TGTGCCAGCAGTTACGACACGGGAGGCGTGGGGAACACCGGGGAGCTGTTTTTT.